A selection of T cell receptor beta chains follows, all from one sample in a study of vaccination and CD4 T cells after COVID-19. No antigen has been assigned to these receptors. TCRdb redid the calling of the PCR reads with MiXCR, one entry per CDR3 protein. The sample gives about 11,000 distinct CDR3 sequences, 58% of which show up once; roughly a tenth is in the top ten. The sample consisted of CD4+ T cells from blood, cultured in vitro. The receptor source for this set is a human donor who had recovered from COVID-19. The CDR3 runs from the conserved cysteine through the conserved F or W. A D gene is named only where the DNA matches it firmly. A clone size is listed for some rows: how often the clone was seen (once, few, many), or a class if it is expanded.

J	V	size	D	length	DNA	CDR3
TRBJ2-2	TRBV20-1	NA	TRBD2	20	TGCAGTGCTAGAAGCGACATAACGGGACTAGCGGGACGACGGACCGGGGAGCTGTTTTTT	CSARSDITGLAGRRTGELFF
TRBJ2-3	TRBV7-2	NA	NA	12	TGTGCCAGCAGCTTGAGCACAGATACGCAGTATTTT	CASSLSTDTQYF
TRBJ1-5	TRBV28	NA	TRBD1	16	TGTGCCAGCAGTTTAGAACAGGGGTTTGGCAATCAGCCCCAGCATTTT	CASSLEQGFGNQPQHF
TRBJ2-1	TRBV7-9	NA	NA	10	TGTGCCAGCAGCTTAGCTGAGCAGTTCTTC	CASSLAEQFF
TRBJ2-7	TRBV20-1	few	TRBD2	16	TGCAGTGCTAGACCCCCCGCGGGAGAATCTGAGTACGAGCAGTACTTC	CSARPPAGESEYEQYF
TRBJ1-5	TRBV6-1	few	NA	14	TGTGCCAGCAGTGACGGGGGTTCGAGTCAGCCCCAGCATTTT	CASSDGGSSQPQHF
TRBJ1-1	TRBV20-1	few	TRBD1	12	TGCAGTGCTAGGAGGGGGCAGACTGAAGCTTTCTTT	CSARRGQTEAFF
TRBJ2-4	TRBV20-1	NA	NA	13	TGCAGTGCCTCACGACTTGCCGGGAACATTCAGTACTTC	CSASRLAGNIQYF
TRBJ2-5	TRBV30	NA	TRBD2	17	TGTGCCTGGAGTGTGGGGCGGGAGTCCTTACCCCAAGAGACCCAGTACTTC	CAWSVGRESLPQETQYF
TRBJ2-7	TRBV2	NA	NA	15	TGTGCCAGCAGTAGGCAGGGAACTCCCCCCTACGAGCAGTACTTC	CASSRQGTPPYEQYF
TRBJ1-5	TRBV19	few	NA	15	TGTGCCAGTAGTGGTCCAGGCAGGGGCAATCAGCCCCAGCATTTT	CASSGPGRGNQPQHF
TRBJ1-1	TRBV28	once	NA	13	TGTGCCAGCAGTTTCCGACGCCGGAGGGAAGCTTTCTTT	CASSFRRRREAFF
TRBJ2-2	TRBV28	once	NA	15	TGTGCCAGCAGTTCAAGGACGGAGAACACCGGGGAGCTGTTTTTT	CASSSRTENTGELFF
TRBJ1-3	TRBV21-1	few	NA	16	TGTGCCAGCAGCAAAACGGGTCATCCCGACGGAAACACCATATATTTT	CASSKTGHPDGNTIYF
TRBJ2-3	TRBV5-4	NA	TRBD2	15	TGTGCCAGCAGCGCCCCTAGCGGGAGCACAGATACGCAGTATTTT	CASSAPSGSTDTQYF
TRBJ2-3	TRBV6-2/TRBV6-3	NA	TRBD2	14	TGTGCCAGCAGTTACGTAGCGGGAGGGCGGACGCAGTATTTT	CASSYVAGGRTQYF
TRBJ2-3	TRBV5-1	few	NA	11	TGCGCCAGCAGCTTGGAGAATACGCAGTATTTT	CASSLENTQYF
TRBJ1-2	TRBV12-3/TRBV12-4	NA	NA	14	TGTGCCAGCAGCTCAAGATCATCTAACTATGGCTACACCTTC	CASSSRSSNYGYTF
TRBJ2-1	TRBV20-1	NA	NA	13	TGCAGTGCTAGCGGGAGTAAAGAGGATGAGCAGTTCTTC	CSASGSKEDEQFF
TRBJ2-7	TRBV12-3/TRBV12-4	NA	TRBD2	17	TGTGCCAGCAGTTTACCGCGAGCGGGGGGGCGCGTCTACGAGCAGTACTTC	CASSLPRAGGRVYEQYF
TRBJ2-5	TRBV7-2	few	TRBD1	16	TGTGCCAGCAGCTCACCCGGGACAGGGAATAGAGAGACCCAGTACTTC	CASSSPGTGNRETQYF
TRBJ2-2	TRBV6-4	NA	NA	14	TGTGCCAGCAGTCTCCGGACAAACACCGGGGAGCTGTTTTTT	CASSLRTNTGELFF
TRBJ2-3	TRBV11-2	NA	NA	16	TGTGCCAGCAGCTTAGGTTCGGCGACTCGCACAGATACGCAGTATTTT	CASSLGSATRTDTQYF
TRBJ1-1	TRBV20-1	NA	NA	14	TGCAGTGCTAGAGATTGGCAGGGGTACACTGAAGCTTTCTTT	CSARDWQGYTEAFF
TRBJ1-2	TRBV7-9	few	NA	14	TGTGCCAGCAGCTTAGCGAGCGGTCTCGTGGGCTACACCTTC	CASSLASGLVGYTF
TRBJ2-6	TRBV5-1	NA	NA	16	TGCGCCAGCAGCTTGGACATCGGCTCTGGGGCCAACGTCCTGACTTTC	CASSLDIGSGANVLTF
TRBJ2-5	TRBV7-6	NA	NA	14	TGTGCCAGCAGTGATCAGGGGCCCCCAGAGACCCAGTACTTC	CASSDQGPPETQYF
TRBJ1-6	TRBV20-1	large	NA	14	TGCAGTGCTCTTGCGGAGTTCGATAATTCACCCCTCCACTTT	CSALAEFDNSPLHF
TRBJ2-3	TRBV6-1	NA	NA	13	TGTGCCAGCAGGTTATATGCCACAGATACGCAGTATTTT	CASRLYATDTQYF
TRBJ2-7	TRBV20-1	NA	NA	13	TGCAGTGCTACGCTGGAGGACTACTACGAGCAGTACTTC	CSATLEDYYEQYF
TRBJ1-1	TRBV6-1	NA	NA	18	TGTGCCAGCCCACCGAGGGAGGGAGGGGTATTTGTGAACACTGAAGCTTTCTTT	CASPPREGGVFVNTEAFF
TRBJ1-3	TRBV6-1	few	NA	16	TGTGCCAGCAGTGAAGGGCGGAATGCTCTGGGAAACACCATATATTTT	CASSEGRNALGNTIYF
TRBJ2-7	TRBV24-1	NA	NA	15	TGTGCCAGCAGTTCATTCCGGGGGGCCTCCTACGAGCAGTACTTC	CASSSFRGASYEQYF
TRBJ2-7	TRBV5-1	once	TRBD1	14	TGCGCCAGCAGCTTGTCCGGGACAGCCTACGAGCAGTACTTC	CASSLSGTAYEQYF
TRBJ2-7	TRBV2	once	TRBD2	14	TGTGCCAGCTTTGGGGATAGCGGGAAGTACGAGCAGTACTTC	CASFGDSGKYEQYF
TRBJ1-1	TRBV7-2	NA	TRBD1	14	TGTGCCAGCACCCCGGACAGGATGAACACTGAAGCTTTCTTT	CASTPDRMNTEAFF
TRBJ2-1	TRBV6-4	NA	TRBD1	15	TGTGCCAGCAGTGACCCGGGACAGGGCTACAATGAGCAGTTCTTC	CASSDPGQGYNEQFF
TRBJ2-7	TRBV27	NA	NA	13	TGTGCCAGCTCAAGGCGGCGGGCCTACGAGCAGTACTTC	CASSRRRAYEQYF
TRBJ2-7	TRBV15	few	TRBD2	17	TGTGCCACCAGCAGCTGGCTAGCGGGATCCACAAAGTACGAGCAGTACTTC	CATSSWLAGSTKYEQYF